The present entry profiles one T cell receptor beta chain with its context. Its antigen remains unknown. TCRdb used MiXCR to reprocess the reads, holding one entry per CDR3 protein. The sample records 200,000 to 300,000 distinct CDR3 sequences, roughly 15% being singletons. This CDR3 spans 14 amino acids. Germline assignment: CDR1 SGHRS and CDR2 YFSETQ. Trimming cost V 0 bases and J 3 bases, with 7 bases left between them. The data stem from a study of T cell repertoires in cytomegalovirus infection. Study details: Public TCR beta signatures were indicative of both CMV infection and a matching HLA type. Overall study results and limits: HLA-C-restricted, CMV-specific TCR beta clonotypes were dominant ex vivo.

The chain couples TRBV5-1 to TRBJ1-5; D is perhaps TRBD1 (5 bases). The sequenced sample consisted of PBMCs. The TCR was taken from a human donor in good health (CMV status not recorded). Some clones in this sample may be carry-over from other donors' samples. The CDR3 DNA sequence: TGCGCCAGCAGCTTGGGGGACGTCAATCAGCCCCAGCATTTT. Residues: CASSLGDVNQPQHF.